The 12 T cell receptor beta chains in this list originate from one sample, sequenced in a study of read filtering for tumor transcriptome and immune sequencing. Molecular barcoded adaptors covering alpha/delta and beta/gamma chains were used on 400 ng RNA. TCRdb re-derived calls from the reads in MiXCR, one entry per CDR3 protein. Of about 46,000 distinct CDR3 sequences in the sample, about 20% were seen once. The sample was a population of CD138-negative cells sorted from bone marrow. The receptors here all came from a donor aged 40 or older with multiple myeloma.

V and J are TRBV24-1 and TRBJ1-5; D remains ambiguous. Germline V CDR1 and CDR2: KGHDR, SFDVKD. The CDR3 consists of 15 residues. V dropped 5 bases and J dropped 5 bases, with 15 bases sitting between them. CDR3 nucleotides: TGTGCCACCAGTGGATCAGGCTCACAATATCAGCCCCAGCATTTT. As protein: CATSGSGSQYQPQHF.

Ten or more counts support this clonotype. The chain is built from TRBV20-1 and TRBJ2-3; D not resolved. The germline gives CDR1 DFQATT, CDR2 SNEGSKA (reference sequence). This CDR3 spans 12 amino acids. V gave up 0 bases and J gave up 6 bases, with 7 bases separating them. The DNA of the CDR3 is TGCAGTGCTAGAGATACTGGTGATACGCAGTATTTT. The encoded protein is CSARDTGDTQYF.

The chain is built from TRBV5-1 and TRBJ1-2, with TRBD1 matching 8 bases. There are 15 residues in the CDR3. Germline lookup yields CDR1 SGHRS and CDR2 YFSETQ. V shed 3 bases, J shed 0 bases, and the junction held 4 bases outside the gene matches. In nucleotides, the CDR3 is TGCGCCAGCAGCTACGGACAGGGAGCTAACTATGGCTACACCTTC. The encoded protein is CASSYGQGANYGYTF.

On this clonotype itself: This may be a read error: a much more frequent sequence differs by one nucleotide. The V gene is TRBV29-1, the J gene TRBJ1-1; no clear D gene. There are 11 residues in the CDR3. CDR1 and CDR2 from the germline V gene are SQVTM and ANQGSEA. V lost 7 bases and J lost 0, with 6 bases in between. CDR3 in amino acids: CSGAMNTEAFF. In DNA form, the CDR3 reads TGCAGCGGCGCCATGAACACTGAAGCTTTCTTT.

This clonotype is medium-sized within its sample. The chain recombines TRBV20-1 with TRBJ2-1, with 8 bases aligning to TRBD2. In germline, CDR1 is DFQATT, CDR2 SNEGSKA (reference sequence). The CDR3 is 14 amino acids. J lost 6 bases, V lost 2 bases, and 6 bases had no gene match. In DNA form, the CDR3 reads TGCAGTGCTAGACCACTAGCGGTCATCAATGAGCAGTTCTTC. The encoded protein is CSARPLAVINEQFF.

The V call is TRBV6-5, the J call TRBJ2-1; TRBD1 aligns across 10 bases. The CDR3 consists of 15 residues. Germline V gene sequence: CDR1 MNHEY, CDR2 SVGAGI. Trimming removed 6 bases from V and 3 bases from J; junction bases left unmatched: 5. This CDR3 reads CASSRQGAFYNEQFF. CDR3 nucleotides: TGTGCCAGCAGCAGACAGGGGGCCTTCTACAATGAGCAGTTCTTC.

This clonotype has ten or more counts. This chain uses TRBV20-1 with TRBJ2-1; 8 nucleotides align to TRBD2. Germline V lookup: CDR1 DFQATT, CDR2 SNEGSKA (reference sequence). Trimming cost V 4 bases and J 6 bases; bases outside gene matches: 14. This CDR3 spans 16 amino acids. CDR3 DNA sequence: TGCAGTGCTACCCGTTCAAGCGGGAGCGGATCCAATGAGCAGTTCTTC. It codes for CSATRSSGSGSNEQFF.

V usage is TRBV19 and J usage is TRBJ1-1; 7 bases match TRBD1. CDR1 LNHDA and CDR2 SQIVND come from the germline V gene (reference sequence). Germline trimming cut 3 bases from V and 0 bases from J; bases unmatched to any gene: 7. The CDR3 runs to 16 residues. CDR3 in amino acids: CASSIGDRALNTEAFF. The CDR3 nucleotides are TGTGCCAGTAGTATTGGCGACAGGGCATTGAACACTGAAGCTTTCTTT. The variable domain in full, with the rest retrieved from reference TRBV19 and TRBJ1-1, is DGGITQSPKYLFRKEGQNVTLSCEQNLNHDAMYWYRQDPGQGLRLIYYSQIVNDFQKGDIAEGYSVSREKKESFPLTVTSAQKNPTAFYLCASSIGDRALNTEAFFGQGTRLTVV.

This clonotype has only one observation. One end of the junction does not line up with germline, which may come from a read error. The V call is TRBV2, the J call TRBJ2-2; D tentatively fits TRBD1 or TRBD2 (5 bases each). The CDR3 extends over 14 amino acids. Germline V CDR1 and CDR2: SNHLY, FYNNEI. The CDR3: CASYRDANTGVLFF. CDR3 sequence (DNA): TGTGCCAGCTACCGGGACGCGAACACCGGGGTGCTGTTTTTT.

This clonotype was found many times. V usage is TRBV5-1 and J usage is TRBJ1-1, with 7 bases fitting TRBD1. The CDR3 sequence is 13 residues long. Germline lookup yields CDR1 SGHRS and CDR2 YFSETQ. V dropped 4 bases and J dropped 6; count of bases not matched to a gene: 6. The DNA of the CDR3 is TGCGCCAGCAGCAACGGACAGGCGGCTGAAGCTTTCTTT. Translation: CASSNGQAAEAFF.

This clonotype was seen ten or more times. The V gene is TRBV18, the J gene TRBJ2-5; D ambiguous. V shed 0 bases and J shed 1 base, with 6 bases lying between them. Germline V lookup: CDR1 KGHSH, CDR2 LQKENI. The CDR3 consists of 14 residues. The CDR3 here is CASSPPSSQETQYF. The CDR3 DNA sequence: TGTGCCAGCTCACCACCTTCATCCCAAGAGACCCAGTACTTC. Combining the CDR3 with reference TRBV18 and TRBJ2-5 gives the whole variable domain NAGVMQNPRHLVRRRGQEARLRCSPMKGHSHVYWYRQLPEEGLKFMVYLQKENIIDESGMPKERFSAEFPKEGPSILRIQQVVRGDSAAYFCASSPPSSQETQYFGPGTRLLVL.

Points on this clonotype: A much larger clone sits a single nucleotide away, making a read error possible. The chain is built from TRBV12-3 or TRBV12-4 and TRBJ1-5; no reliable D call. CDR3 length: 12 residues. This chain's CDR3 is CASILAGQPQHF. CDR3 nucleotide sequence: TGTGCCAGCATTTTAGCGGGTCAGCCCCAGCATTTT.